This T cell receptor beta chain was recovered during a study of metastatic and nonmetastatic thyroid tumors. Using MiXCR, TCRdb re-called clones from the PCR reads. The data hold about 32,000 clones, with about 32% observed a single time. No patient received treatment before thyroid surgery. This CDR3 has 17 residues. From germline, CDR1 is SGHDN and CDR2 FVKESK. V shed 0 bases and J shed 4 bases, with 17 bases lying between them. The material sequenced was tumor tissue. The rearrangement uses TRBV14 and TRBJ2-3, with a possible D match to TRBD1 (5 bases). This sequence originates from a female donor with papillary thyroid cancer or a benign thyroid nodule (not recorded which). Some clones in this sample may be carry-over from other donors' samples. The chain's CDR3 is CASSQDYRKGLADTQYF. The CDR3 DNA follows: TGTGCCAGCAGCCAAGATTACCGGAAGGGGTTAGCAGATACGCAGTATTTT.